This TCR beta chain is drawn from a study of cytotoxic CD8 clonotypes in ibrutinib-treated CLL. About the study: Specimens for response were gathered following a median about 11 months of therapy, spanning 6 to 36.

A note on this clone: The antigen is not known.

The study, taken as a whole, reports: Exceeding age-matched healthy donors, baseline clonality also tracked the counts of circulating CD8+ T cells. Sampling schedules were unmatched across sustained-remission and progressing patients. Clonality was higher at ibrutinib response and returned toward baseline at progression.

Germline loops: CDR1 LNHNV, CDR2 YYDKDF (reference sequence). The CDR3 spans 15 residues. The trim removed 6 bases at V and 4 bases at J, leaving 8 bases unmatched. The data were produced by immunoSEQ multiplex PCR, yet TCRdb's version contains in-frame clones alone and is incomplete. The table records more than 200,000 clones, around 70% of them present only once. The clonotype comes from a human donor with chronic lymphocytic leukemia. The V and J genes are TRBV15 and TRBJ1-1; 10 bases are shared with TRBD1. This material consisted of PBMCs, taken after 24 months of ibrutinib treatment. As DNA, the CDR3 is TGTGCCACCAGTTCTCCCCGGGACAGGGGCACTGAAGCTTTCTTT. Translation: CATSSPRDRGTEAFF.